These 23 T cell receptor beta chains originate from one sample sequenced in a study of molecular identifiers for immune sequencing clone quantification. MiXCR was run by TCRdb on the PCR reads, yielding one entry per CDR3 protein. The sample includes 400,000 to 600,000 distinct CDR3 sequences, about a quarter of them seen just once. Sequenced: naive CD8+ T cells from blood, with Jurkat cell RNA spiked in. The subset was: FACS-sorted CD8+CD4-CCR7+CD45RA+ naive T cells. All receptors derive from a human donor in good health. Some libraries in this study had Jurkat cell RNA spiked in.

This rearrangement joins TRBV6-5 to TRBJ1-2; 7 bases are shared with TRBD1. CDR1 and CDR2 from the germline V gene are MNHEY and SVGAGI. The CDR3 has 13 residues. Trimming cost V 5 bases and J 7 bases; bases outside gene matches: 7. The CDR3 nucleotides read TGTGCCAGCAGTCCCGGGACAGTTTTTGGCTACACCTTC. Translating it yields CASSPGTVFGYTF.

The chain employs TRBV19 and TRBJ2-1; 8 nucleotides line up with TRBD2. The length of the CDR3 is 15 residues. V trimming: 4 bases; J trimming: 7 bases; junction bases outside the gene matches: 9. Germline V gene sequence: CDR1 LNHDA, CDR2 SQIVND (reference sequence). Written as DNA, the CDR3 is TGTGCCAGTAGTACTAGCGGGTGGGCCGAAAATGAGCAGTTCTTC. Amino acid sequence: CASSTSGWAENEQFF.

Only a few counts were recorded for this clonotype. V usage is TRBV13 and J usage is TRBJ1-3; the D gene is possibly TRBD1 (5 bases). The CDR3 spans 15 residues. In germline, CDR1 is PRHDT, CDR2 FYEKMQ (reference sequence). V was trimmed by 5 bases and J by 2 bases, leaving 13 bases between them. The CDR3 is CASSLVGPAGNTIYF. The CDR3 DNA follows: TGTGCCAGCAGCCTAGTGGGACCGGCTGGAAACACCATATATTTT.

This clonotype was seen at least ten times. The genes are TRBV20-1 and TRBJ2-7, with 10 nucleotides matching TRBD1. The junction had 6 bases not matched to a gene; V was cut back by 2 bases and J by 2 bases. The CDR3 sequence is 15 residues long. The V gene's germline CDR1 is DFQATT and CDR2 SNEGSKA (reference sequence). CDR3 nucleotide sequence: TGCAGTGCTAGATTCGGGACAGGGGTCCCCTACGAGCAGTACTTC. The encoded protein is CSARFGTGVPYEQYF.

This clonotype was recorded a few times. This may be a read error: a much more frequent sequence differs by one nucleotide. This sequence joins TRBV28 and TRBJ1-1; D unclear. The V end was cut by 3 bases, the J end by 6 bases, with 5 bases between. This CDR3 is built from 11 residues. Germline CDR1 reads MDHEN; CDR2 reads SYDVKM. The CDR3 bases are TGTGCCAGCAGTTTTAACCCTGAAGCTTTCTTT. As protein: CASSFNPEAFF.

This clonotype was recorded a few times. The chain links TRBV19 to TRBJ2-7; possible D gene TRBD2, 5 bases. From germline, CDR1 is LNHDA and CDR2 SQIVND (reference sequence). Trimming shortened V by 6 bases and J by 2 bases, and 14 bases separated the two germline ends. The CDR3 runs to 14 residues. The CDR3 spells CASSPVSGAYEQYF. DNA for the CDR3: TGTGCCAGTAGCCCCGTTTCCGGGGCCTACGAGCAGTACTTC.

With respect to this clonotype: One end of the junction is discordant with germline, which a read error may explain. The rearrangement joins TRBV27 to TRBJ1-4; no firm D call. The V gene's germline CDR1 is MNHEY and CDR2 SMNVEV (reference sequence). The CDR3 spans 16 residues. The CDR3 DNA reads TGTGCCAGCAATTTAGATCTTGCATCAACTAATGAAAAACTGTTTTTT. The encoded protein is CASNLDLASTNEKLFF.

The chain links TRBV5-6 to TRBJ1-6; 7 bases line up with TRBD1. J was trimmed by 7 bases and V by 1 base; bases with no gene match: 5. Germline values: CDR1 SGHDT, CDR2 YYEEEE. The CDR3 spans 15 residues. The CDR3 region is CASSLYGTENSPLHF. The CDR3, as DNA: TGTGCCAGCAGCTTGTACGGGACAGAGAATTCACCCCTCCACTTT.

The sample holds a few counts of this clonotype. The chain combines TRBV5-1 with TRBJ2-7; a weak D match, TRBD2 (6 bases). The CDR3 consists of 14 residues. Germline CDR1 reads SGHRS; CDR2 reads YFSETQ. V was trimmed by 1 base and J by 4 bases, leaving 12 bases between them. Here the CDR3 reads CASSLKGLAYEQYF. The CDR3 bases are TGCGCCAGCAGCTTGAAGGGCCTAGCGTACGAGCAGTACTTC.

The chain employs TRBV7-9 and TRBJ1-6; D ambiguous. V gave up 5 bases and J gave up 1 base, with 15 bases separating them. The CDR3 extends over 17 amino acids. Germline CDR1 reads SEHNR; CDR2 reads FQNEAQ (reference sequence). CDR3 bases: TGTGCCAGCAGCCCCAGGCAGGCTGATTCCTATAATTCACCCCTCCACTTT. It codes for CASSPRQADSYNSPLHF.

CDR3: CASGKDSQEEAFF. The CDR3 region has the DNA TGTGCCAGCGGCAAAGATTCCCAGGAAGAAGCTTTCTTT. The J gene is TRBJ1-1, the V gene TRBV21-1; the listed D gene, TRBD1, was not tested against the DNA. TRBV21-1 is labeled a pseudogene. There are 13 residues in the CDR3.

A remark on this clonotype: A much more abundant neighbour one base away suggests this may be a read error. V and J are TRBV7-6 and TRBJ1-1; D not resolved. Germline V gene sequence: CDR1 SGHVS, CDR2 FNYEAQ. The CDR3 is made up of 14 amino acids. The CDR3 protein is CASSPMSPNTEALF. CDR3 bases: TGTGCCAGCAGCCCCATGAGCCCGAACACTGAAGCTTTGTTT. Filled out from reference TRBV7-6 and TRBJ1-1, the complete variable domain reads GAGVSQSPRYKVTKRGQDVALRCDPISGHVSLYWYRQALGQGPEFLTYFNYEAQQDKSGLPNDRFSAERPEGSISTLTIQRTEQRDSAMYRCASSPMSPNTEALFGQGTRLTVV.

This clonotype was seen a few times. The V call is TRBV7-9, the J call TRBJ1-3; D gene unclear. The V gene lost 1 base and the J gene lost 0 bases, with 10 bases spanning the gap. Germline V CDR1 and CDR2: SEHNR, FQNEAQ (reference sequence). The length of the CDR3 is 16 residues. The CDR3: CASSLGFSSSGNTIYF. CDR3 coding DNA: TGTGCCAGCAGCTTAGGGTTCAGTTCCTCTGGAAACACCATATATTTT.

V usage is TRBV27 and J usage is TRBJ2-7; D gene ambiguous. The V gene's germline CDR1 is MNHEY and CDR2 SMNVEV (reference sequence). This CDR3 is built from 14 residues. V was pared by 6 bases and J by 2 bases, with 14 bases between. The CDR3 spells CASSLATSAYEQYF. The DNA for the CDR3 is TGTGCCAGCAGCCTTGCGACTTCAGCCTACGAGCAGTACTTC.

The chain carries TRBV2 and TRBJ1-1; 9 positions agree with TRBD1. This CDR3 is built from 16 residues. CDR1 is SNHLY and CDR2 is FYNNEI in the germline V gene. With V trimmed by 6 bases and J by 4 bases, 12 bases remained unmatched. The CDR3 reads CASRETWTGVSTEAFF. The CDR3 DNA follows: TGTGCCAGCAGGGAGACGTGGACAGGGGTGAGCACTGAAGCTTTCTTT.

This clonotype was seen a handful of times. This chain connects TRBV30 to TRBJ1-2; a weak D match, TRBD1 (5 bases). The V gene's germline CDR1 is GTSNPN and CDR2 SVGIG (reference sequence). Trimming stripped 2 bases from V and 6 bases from J, with 19 bases between. The CDR3 spans 15 residues. The CDR3 DNA follows: TGTGCCTGGAGTCTAACTGACAGCCTTGGGGATGGCTACACCTTC. Protein sequence: CAWSLTDSLGDGYTF.

A note on this clonotype: A single base separates this from a much larger clone, so it may be a read error. The V and J genes are TRBV20-1 and TRBJ2-7, with D perhaps matching TRBD2 (5 bases). Trimming removed 3 bases at V and 4 bases at J, with 16 bases between. Looked up from germline, CDR1 is DFQATT and CDR2 is SNEGSKA (reference sequence). The CDR3 covers 14 residues. The CDR3 DNA reads TGCAGTGCTAGCGGCCAGCGGACTGGTTACGAGCAGTACTTC. Translating it yields CSASGQRTGYEQYF.

The rearrangement joins TRBV9 to TRBJ2-6; weak D call: TRBD1 (5 bases). The CDR3 is made up of 15 amino acids. The V end was cut by 1 base, the J end by 1 base, with 6 bases between. Germline V lookup: CDR1 SGDLS, CDR2 YYNGEE. The CDR3: CASSVYRSGANVLTF. CDR3 sequence (DNA): TGTGCCAGCAGCGTATACAGGTCTGGGGCCAACGTCCTGACTTTC.

On this clonotype: The junction departs from the called germline gene at one end, perhaps through a read error. The chain has TRBV19 and TRBJ1-1; D is unclear. This CDR3 comprises 13 residues. Germline assignment: CDR1 LNHDA and CDR2 SQIVND (reference sequence). In DNA form, the CDR3 reads TGTGCCCGTAGTATTAATGTGAACACTGAAGCTTTCTTT. It encodes CARSINVNTEAFF. The entire variable domain, with the rest obtained from reference TRBV19 and TRBJ1-1, is as follows: DGGITQSPKYLFRKEGQNVTLSCEQNLNHDAMYWYRQDPGQGLRLIYYSQIVNDFQKGDIAEGYSVSREKKESFPLTVTSAQKNPTAFYLCARSINVNTEAFFGQGTRLTVV.

This clonotype was seen at least ten times. The chain links TRBV12-3 or TRBV12-4 to TRBJ2-3; 12 bases align to TRBD2. The CDR3 contains 19 residues. With 5 bases clipped from V and 2 bases from J, the junction kept 14 bases outside the gene matches. This CDR3 reads CASSPVIGTSGSSTDTQYF. In nucleotides, the CDR3 is TGTGCCAGCAGTCCGGTAATTGGGACTAGCGGGTCTTCCACAGATACGCAGTATTTT.

V gene TRBV18 combines with J gene TRBJ1-1, with D uncertain. The CDR3 covers 15 residues. The germline V gene encodes CDR1 KGHSH and CDR2 LQKENI. The V end lost 4 bases, the J end lost 1 base, and 13 bases lay between the germline ends. The CDR3 spells CASSLRPSENTEAFF. The CDR3 DNA reads as TGTGCCAGCTCACTTAGGCCCTCTGAGAACACTGAAGCTTTCTTT.

The sample holds many counts of this clonotype. The V gene is TRBV5-5, the J gene TRBJ2-3; 8 positions agree with TRBD2. The V gene's germline CDR1 is SGHKS and CDR2 YYEKEE (reference sequence). The CDR3 extends over 16 amino acids. V lost 4 bases, J lost 3 bases, and 10 bases stayed unmatched. CDR3 residues: CASSLALGGRTDTQYF. Here the CDR3 DNA reads TGTGCCAGCAGCCTTGCTCTGGGCGGGAGGACAGATACGCAGTATTTT.

This clonotype appeared many times. This rearrangement joins TRBV4-1 to TRBJ2-3, with D tentatively TRBD2 (6 bases). The V end was cut by 3 bases, the J end by 2 bases, with 12 bases between. Per germline, CDR1 MGHRA and CDR2 YSYEKL. The CDR3 spans 15 residues. CDR3 amino acids: CASSQRRDSTDTQYF. The CDR3 bases are TGCGCCAGCAGCCAGCGAAGGGACTCCACAGATACGCAGTATTTT.